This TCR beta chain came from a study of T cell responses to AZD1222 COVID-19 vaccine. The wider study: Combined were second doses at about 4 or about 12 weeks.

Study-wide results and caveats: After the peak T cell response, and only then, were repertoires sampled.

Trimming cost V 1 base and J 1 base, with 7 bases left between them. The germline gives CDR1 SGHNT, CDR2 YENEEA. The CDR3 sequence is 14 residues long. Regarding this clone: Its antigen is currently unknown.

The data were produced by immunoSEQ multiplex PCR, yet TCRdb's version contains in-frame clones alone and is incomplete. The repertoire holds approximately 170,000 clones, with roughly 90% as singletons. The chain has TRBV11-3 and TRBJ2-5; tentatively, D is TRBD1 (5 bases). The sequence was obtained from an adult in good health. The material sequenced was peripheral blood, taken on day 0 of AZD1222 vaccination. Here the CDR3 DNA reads TGTGCCAGCAGCTTAGGCAGGGCCCAAGAGACCCAGTACTTC. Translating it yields CASSLGRAQETQYF.